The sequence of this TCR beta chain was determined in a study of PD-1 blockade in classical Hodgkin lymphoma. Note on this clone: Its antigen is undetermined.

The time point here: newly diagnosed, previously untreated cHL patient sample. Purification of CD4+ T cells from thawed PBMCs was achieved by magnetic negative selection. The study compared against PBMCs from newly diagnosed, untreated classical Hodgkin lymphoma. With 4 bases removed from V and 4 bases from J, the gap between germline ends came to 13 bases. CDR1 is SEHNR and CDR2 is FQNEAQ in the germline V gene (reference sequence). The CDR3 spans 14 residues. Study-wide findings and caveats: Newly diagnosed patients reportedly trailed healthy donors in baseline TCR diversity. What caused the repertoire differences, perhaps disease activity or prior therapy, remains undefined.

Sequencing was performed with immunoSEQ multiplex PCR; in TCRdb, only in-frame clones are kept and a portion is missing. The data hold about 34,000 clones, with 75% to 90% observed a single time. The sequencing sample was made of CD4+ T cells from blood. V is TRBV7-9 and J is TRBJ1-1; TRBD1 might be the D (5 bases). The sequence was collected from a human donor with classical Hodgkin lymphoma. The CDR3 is CASSSGMDTTEAFF. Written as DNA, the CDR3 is TGTGCCAGCAGCTCAGGGATGGATACCACTGAAGCTTTCTTT.